The 10 T cell receptor beta chains presented below share a single source sample, sequenced in a study of cytomegalovirus exposure and HLA in healthy donors. Method: immunoSEQ multiplex PCR; TCRdb's copy keeps in-frame clones and lacks some. The sample carries over 200,000 clones, around 89% recorded once. The sample comprised PBMCs. These receptors originate from a woman aged 18-29 years in good health and CMV-seronegative.

This clone has more than one count but fewer than ten. Additional DNA sequences in this sample encode the identical CDR3. The rearrangement uses TRBV28 and TRBJ1-5; 10 nucleotides align to TRBD1. The CDR3 spans 14 residues. Germline V gene lookup returns CDR1 MDHEN and CDR2 SYDVKM. With 5 bases clipped from V and 4 bases from J, the junction kept 2 bases outside the gene matches. DNA for the CDR3: TGTGCCAGCAGTCTGGGACAGGGGAATCAGCCCCAGCATTTT. Translating it yields CASSLGQGNQPQHF.

The rearrangement uses TRBV18 and TRBJ2-1; possibly TRBD1 for D (5 bases). This CDR3 is 14 amino acids long. In germline, CDR1 is KGHSH, CDR2 LQKENI. Between the trimmed V and J ends, which lost 2 bases and 6 bases, there was a span of 11 bases. CDR3: CASSPVGLTNEQFF. The CDR3 nucleotides are TGTGCCAGCTCACCAGTGGGGCTAACCAATGAGCAGTTCTTC.

The gene calls are TRBV9 and TRBJ2-6; 8 nucleotides line up with TRBD1. Unmatched junction bases numbered 6, after V lost 0 bases and J lost 4 bases. Germline assignment: CDR1 SGDLS and CDR2 YYNGEE. The length of the CDR3 is 17 residues. The CDR3 loop is CASSVGQGAPGANVLTF. DNA of the CDR3: TGTGCCAGCAGCGTAGGGCAGGGGGCGCCAGGGGCCAACGTCCTGACTTTC.

The CDR3 sequence: CATPTSDSYNEQFF. The CDR3 DNA reads TGTGCCACCCCGACTAGCGACTCCTACAATGAGCAGTTCTTC. The chain couples TRBV7-9 to TRBJ2-1; 8 nucleotides match TRBD2. This CDR3 comprises 14 residues. Germline assignment: CDR1 SEHNR and CDR2 FQNEAQ (reference sequence). Germline trimming cut 10 bases from V and 0 bases from J; bases unmatched to any gene: 5. Looking up the rest from reference TRBV7-9 and TRBJ2-1 gives the full variable domain: DTGVSQNPRHKITKRGQNVTFRCDPISEHNRLYWYRQTLGQGPEFLTYFQNEAQLEKSRLLSDRFSAERPKGSFSTLEIQRTEQGDSAMYLCATPTSDSYNEQFFGPGTRLTVL.

The chain couples TRBV12-2 to TRBJ2-4; whether TRBD1, the table's D call, matches the DNA was not checked. TRBV12-2 is recorded as a pseudogene. The CDR3 length is 17 residues. CDR3 in DNA: TGTGCAAGTCGCTTCGTGCGGGACAGAGTAGCCAAAAACATTCAGTACTTC. Its translation is CASRFVRDRVAKNIQYF.

V gene TRBV2 combines with J gene TRBJ2-2, with 15 bases fitting TRBD2. Germline V CDR1 and CDR2: SNHLY, FYNNEI. The ends lost 3 bases at V and 1 base at J; junction bases unmatched: 9. This CDR3 comprises 20 residues. CDR3 DNA: TGTGCCAGCAGTGACATTTATATGGGACTAGCGGGGGGGAACACCGGGGAGCTGTTTTTT. Translated, it gives CASSDIYMGLAGGNTGELFF.

The V gene is TRBV29-1, the J gene TRBJ2-7, with D perhaps matching TRBD2 (6 bases). This CDR3 is built from 13 residues. V lost 3 bases to trimming and J lost 9 bases, with 18 bases between them. Germline V lookup: CDR1 SQVTM, CDR2 ANQGSEA. CDR3 in amino acids: CSVEGWDGGAQYV. The CDR3 DNA sequence: TGCAGCGTTGAGGGCTGGGACGGAGGGGCGCAGTACGTC.

V is TRBV27 and J is TRBJ2-4; D might be TRBD2 (5 bases). Looked up from germline, CDR1 is MNHEY and CDR2 is SMNVEV (reference sequence). CDR3 size: 14 residues. The germline V and J ends were trimmed by 0 bases and 5 bases, with 8 bases remaining between them. The CDR3 coding sequence is TGTGCCAGCAGTTTATCGTGGCGGGAAAACATTCAGTACTTC. This translates into CASSLSWRENIQYF.

This chain uses TRBV4-1 with TRBJ2-3, with D perhaps matching TRBD2 (6 bases). The CDR3 sequence is 17 residues long. V lost 1 base and J lost 3, with 17 bases in between. Germline-derived CDR1 and CDR2 are MGHRA and YSYEKL. CDR3 sequence reads: CASSQVPAGIPTDTQYF. The CDR3 DNA follows: TGCGCCAGCAGCCAAGTTCCGGCGGGGATTCCAACAGATACGCAGTATTTT.

This CDR3 is CASNLAGGDSNQPQHF. CDR3 coding DNA: TGTGCCAGCAACCTCGCGGGGGGCGATAGCAATCAGCCCCAGCATTTT. The rearrangement joins TRBV6-6 to TRBJ1-5; tentatively, D is TRBD1 (6 bases). V was shortened by 7 bases and J by 0 bases, with 16 bases between the two germline ends. The germline CDR1 and CDR2 sequences are MNHNY and SVGAGI (reference sequence). The CDR3 has 16 amino acids.